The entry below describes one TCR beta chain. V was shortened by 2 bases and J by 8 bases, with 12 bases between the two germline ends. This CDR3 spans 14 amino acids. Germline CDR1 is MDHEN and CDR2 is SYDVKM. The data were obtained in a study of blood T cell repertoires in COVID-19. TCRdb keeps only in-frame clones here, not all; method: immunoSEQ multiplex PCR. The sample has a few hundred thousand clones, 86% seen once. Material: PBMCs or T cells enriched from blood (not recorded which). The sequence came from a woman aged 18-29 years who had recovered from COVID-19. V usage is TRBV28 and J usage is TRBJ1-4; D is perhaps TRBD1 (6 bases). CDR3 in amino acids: CASSLRGAREKLFF. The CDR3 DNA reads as TGTGCCAGCAGTTTACGGGGGGCGAGGGAAAAACTGTTTTTT.